This T cell receptor (beta chain) was found in a study of blood T cell repertoires in COVID-19. Clones were read by immunoSEQ multiplex PCR, and TCRdb kept only the in-frame ones, dropping some. This sample yields about 24,000 clones, of which roughly 91% are seen a single time; about 25% belongs to the top ten. This CDR3 region has 14 residues. CDR1 and CDR2 from the germline V gene are SGHDN and FVKESK. Trimming took off 3 bases at V and 8 bases at J, with 11 bases between the two ends. Sequencing used peripheral blood. This clonotype originated in a man in his 70s with COVID-19, enrolled during active disease. V and J are TRBV14 and TRBJ1-6; D uncertain. Here the CDR3 reads CASSHEGGHSPLHF. The CDR3 coding sequence is TGTGCCAGCAGCCACGAAGGCGGTCATTCACCCCTCCACTTT.